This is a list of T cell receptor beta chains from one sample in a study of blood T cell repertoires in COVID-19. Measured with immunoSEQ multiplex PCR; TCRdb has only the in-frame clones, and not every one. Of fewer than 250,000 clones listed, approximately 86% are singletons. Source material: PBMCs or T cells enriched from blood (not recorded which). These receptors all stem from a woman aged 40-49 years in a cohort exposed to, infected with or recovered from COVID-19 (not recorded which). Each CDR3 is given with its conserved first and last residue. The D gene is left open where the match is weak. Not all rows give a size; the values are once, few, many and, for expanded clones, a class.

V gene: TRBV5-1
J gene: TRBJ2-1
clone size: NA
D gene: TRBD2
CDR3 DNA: TGCGCCAGCAGCTTGTTGGCTAGCGGTAACAATGAGCAGTTCTTC
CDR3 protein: CASSLLASGNNEQFF

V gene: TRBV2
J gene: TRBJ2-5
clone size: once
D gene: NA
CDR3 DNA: TGTGCCAGCAGTGAAAGGCCCAGGGGGTGGGAGGACCACCAAGAGACCCAGTACTTC
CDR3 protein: CASSERPRGWEDHQETQYF

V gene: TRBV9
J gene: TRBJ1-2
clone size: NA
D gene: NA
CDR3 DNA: TGTGCCAGCAGCGTAGGACAGTCCCATGGCTACACCTTC
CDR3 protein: CASSVGQSHGYTF

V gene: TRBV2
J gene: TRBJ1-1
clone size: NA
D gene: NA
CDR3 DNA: TGTGCCAGCAGTCCCCAAAGGGAGATCACTGAAGCTTTCTTT
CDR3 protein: CASSPQREITEAFF

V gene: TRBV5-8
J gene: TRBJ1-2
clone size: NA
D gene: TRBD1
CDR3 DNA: TGTGCCAGCAGGGACTGGGACAGGAGAAACGGCTACACCTTC
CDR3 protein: CASRDWDRRNGYTF

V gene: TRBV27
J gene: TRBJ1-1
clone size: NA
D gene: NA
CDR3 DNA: TGTGCCAGCAGTTTCTCGGTGGTCACTGAAGCTTTCTTT
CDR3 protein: CASSFSVVTEAFF

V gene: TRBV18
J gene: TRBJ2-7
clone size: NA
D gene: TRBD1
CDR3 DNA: TGTGCCAGCTCACGTCGACAGGGGACCACCTACGAGCAGTACTTC
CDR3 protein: CASSRRQGTTYEQYF

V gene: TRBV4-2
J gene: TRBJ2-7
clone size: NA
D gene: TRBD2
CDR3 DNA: TGTGCCAGCAGCCAAGAAAGGGAACTAGCGTGGGAGCAGTACTTC
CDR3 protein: CASSQERELAWEQYF

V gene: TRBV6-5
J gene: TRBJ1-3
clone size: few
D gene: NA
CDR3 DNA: TGTGCCAGCAGTTACCAGTCTTCCTCTGGAAACACCATATATTTT
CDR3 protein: CASSYQSSSGNTIYF

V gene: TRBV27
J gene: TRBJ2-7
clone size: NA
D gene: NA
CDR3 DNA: TGTGCCAGCAGTTTATCCTCCTACAGGGTCCGAGACGAGCAGTACTTC
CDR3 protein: CASSLSSYRVRDEQYF

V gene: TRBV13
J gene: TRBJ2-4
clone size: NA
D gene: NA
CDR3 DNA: TGTGCCAGCAGCTTCGGGGTCCAAAACATTCAGTACTTC
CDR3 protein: CASSFGVQNIQYF

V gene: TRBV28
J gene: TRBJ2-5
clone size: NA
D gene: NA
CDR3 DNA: TGTGCCAGCAGTTTACAGGGCCGGCTCCAAGAGACCCAGTACTTC
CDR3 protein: CASSLQGRLQETQYF

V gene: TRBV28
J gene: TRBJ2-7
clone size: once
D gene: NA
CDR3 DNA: TGTGCCAGCAGTACAGGGACCTACGAGCAGTACTTC
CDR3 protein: CASSTGTYEQYF

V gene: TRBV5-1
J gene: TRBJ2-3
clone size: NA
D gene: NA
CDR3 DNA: TGCGCCAGCAGCTTGGCCCCGGCAGGGTTCACAGATACGCAGTATTTT
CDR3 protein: CASSLAPAGFTDTQYF

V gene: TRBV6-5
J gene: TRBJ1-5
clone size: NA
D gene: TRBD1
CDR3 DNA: TGTGCCAGCAGGCTAGGGACAGGGGACAATCAGCCCCAGCATTTT
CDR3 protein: CASRLGTGDNQPQHF

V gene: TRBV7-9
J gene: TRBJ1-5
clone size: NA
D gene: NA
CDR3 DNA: TGTGCCAGCAGCGCAGGGAATCAGCCCCAGCATTTT
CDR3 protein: CASSAGNQPQHF

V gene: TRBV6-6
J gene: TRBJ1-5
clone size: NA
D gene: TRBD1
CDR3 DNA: TGTGCCAGCAGTTACCGGGACAGAGATCAGCCCCAGCATTTT
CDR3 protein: CASSYRDRDQPQHF

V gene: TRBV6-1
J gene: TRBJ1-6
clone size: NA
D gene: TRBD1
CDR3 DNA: TGTGCCAGCAGTGACATCACAGGGGCCTCTAATTCACCCCTCCACTTT
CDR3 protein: CASSDITGASNSPLHF

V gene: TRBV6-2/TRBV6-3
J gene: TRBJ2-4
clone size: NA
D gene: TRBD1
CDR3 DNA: TGTGCCAGCAGTTTGACAGGGGTAGTGGGCCAAAACATTCAGTACTTC
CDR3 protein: CASSLTGVVGQNIQYF

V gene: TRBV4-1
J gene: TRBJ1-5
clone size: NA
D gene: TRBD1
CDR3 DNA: TGCGCCAGCAGCCAAGGGACAGGTAGCAATCAGCCCCAGCATTTT
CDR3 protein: CASSQGTGSNQPQHF

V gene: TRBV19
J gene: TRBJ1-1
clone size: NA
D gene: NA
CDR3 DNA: TGTGCCAGTAGTATAGGTCCCAGGGTTGAAGCTTTCTTT
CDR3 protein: CASSIGPRVEAFF

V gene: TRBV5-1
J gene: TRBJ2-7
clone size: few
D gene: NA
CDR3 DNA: TGCGCCAGCAGCTTGGGGACGCAGGGCGAGCAGTACTTC
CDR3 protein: CASSLGTQGEQYF

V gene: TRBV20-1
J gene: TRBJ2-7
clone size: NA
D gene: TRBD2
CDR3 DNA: TGCAGTGCTCCCACCGGGGGGGAGCAGTACTTC
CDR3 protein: CSAPTGGEQYF

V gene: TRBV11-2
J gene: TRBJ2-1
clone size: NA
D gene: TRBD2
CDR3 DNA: TGTGCCAGCAGCCCGGGACTAGCGGGAGGTGAGCAGTTCTTC
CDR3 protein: CASSPGLAGGEQFF

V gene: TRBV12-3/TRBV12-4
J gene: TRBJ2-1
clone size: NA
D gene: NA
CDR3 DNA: TGTGCCAGCAGTTTAAGAGGTGAGCAGTTCTTC
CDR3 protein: CASSLRGEQFF

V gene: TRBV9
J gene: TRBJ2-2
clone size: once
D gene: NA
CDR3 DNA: TGTGCCAGCAGCGTGGGGGCGGGGACAGCGAACACCGGGGAGCTGTTTTTT
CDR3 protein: CASSVGAGTANTGELFF

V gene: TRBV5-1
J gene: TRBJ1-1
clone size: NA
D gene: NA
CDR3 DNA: TGCGCCAGCAGACACCCTCGACAGGACAAAAGTGAAGCTTTCTTT
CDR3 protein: CASRHPRQDKSEAFF

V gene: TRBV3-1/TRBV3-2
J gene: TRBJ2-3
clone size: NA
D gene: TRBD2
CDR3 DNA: TGTGCCAGCAGCCGAATAGCGGGAGGGCCGATTAGAACAGATACGCAGTATTTT
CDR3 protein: CASSRIAGGPIRTDTQYF

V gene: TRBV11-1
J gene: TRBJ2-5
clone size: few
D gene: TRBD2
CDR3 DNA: TGTGCCAGCAGCTTACTAGCGGGAGGGGTAGAGACCCAGTACTTC
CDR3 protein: CASSLLAGGVETQYF

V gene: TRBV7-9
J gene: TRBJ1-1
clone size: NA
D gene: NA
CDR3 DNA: TGTGCCAGCAGCTTAGTAGTGAACACTGAAGCTTTCTTT
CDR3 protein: CASSLVVNTEAFF

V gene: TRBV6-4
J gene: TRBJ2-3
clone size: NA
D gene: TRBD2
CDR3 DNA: TGTGCCAGCAGTGGCACTAGCGAGGCAGATACGCAGTATTTT
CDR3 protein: CASSGTSEADTQYF

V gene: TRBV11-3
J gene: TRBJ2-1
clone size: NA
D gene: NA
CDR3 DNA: TGTGCCAGCAGCTTAGGGACGGGAGTAAACAATGAGCAGTTCTTC
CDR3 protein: CASSLGTGVNNEQFF

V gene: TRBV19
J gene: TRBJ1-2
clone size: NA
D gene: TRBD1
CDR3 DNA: TGTGCCAGTAGTATTTTAGACCCAGGGGGCATCAATGGCTACACCTTC
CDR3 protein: CASSILDPGGINGYTF

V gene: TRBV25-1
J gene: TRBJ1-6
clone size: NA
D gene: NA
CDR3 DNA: TGTGCCAGCAGTGAATATCCGAGGAATTCACCCCTCCACTTT
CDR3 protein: CASSEYPRNSPLHF

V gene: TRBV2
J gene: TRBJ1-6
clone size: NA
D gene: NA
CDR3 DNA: TGTGCCAGCATGAAGAGACAGGCCCTTAATTCACCCCTCCACTTT
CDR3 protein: CASMKRQALNSPLHF

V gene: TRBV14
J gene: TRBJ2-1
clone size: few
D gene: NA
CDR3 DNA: TGTGCCAGCAGCCTGAGAGCGAGCGTACTAACGTACAATGAGCAGTTCTTC
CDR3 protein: CASSLRASVLTYNEQFF

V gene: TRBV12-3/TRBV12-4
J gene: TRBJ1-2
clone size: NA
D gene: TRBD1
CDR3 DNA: TGTGCCAGCAGTCCCGGGACAGGGGCCGGCTACACCTTC
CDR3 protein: CASSPGTGAGYTF

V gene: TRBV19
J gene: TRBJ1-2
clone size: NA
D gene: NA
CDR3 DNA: TGTGCCAGTAGTATAGATCTTAGACAGTCCTATGGCTACACCTTC
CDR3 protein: CASSIDLRQSYGYTF

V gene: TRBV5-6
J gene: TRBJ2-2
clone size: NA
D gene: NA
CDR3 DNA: TGTGCCAGCAGCTTATCTGGGGAGCTGTTTTTT
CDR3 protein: CASSLSGELFF

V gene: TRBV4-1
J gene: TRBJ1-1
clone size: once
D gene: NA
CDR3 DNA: TGCGCCAGCAGCCCGGGGTTGGACACTGAAGCTTTCTTT
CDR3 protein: CASSPGLDTEAFF

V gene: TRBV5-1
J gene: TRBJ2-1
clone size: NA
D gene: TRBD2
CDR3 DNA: TGCGCCAGCAGCGGCATTGGCGGGGGGGCGGATGAGCAGTTCTTC
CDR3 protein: CASSGIGGGADEQFF

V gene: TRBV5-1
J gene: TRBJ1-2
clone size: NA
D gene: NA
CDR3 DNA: TGCGCCAGCAGCCCTAACCCGTTGACCTATTCGGAGGAGCACTATGGCTACACCTTC
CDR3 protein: CASSPNPLTYSEEHYGYTF

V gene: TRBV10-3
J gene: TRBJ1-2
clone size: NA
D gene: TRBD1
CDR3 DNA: TGTGCCATCAGAAAGGGACAGGGAAGTTATGGCTACACCTTC
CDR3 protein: CAIRKGQGSYGYTF

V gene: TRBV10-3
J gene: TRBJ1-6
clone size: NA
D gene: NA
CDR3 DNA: TGTGCCATCAGGTCTGTAGGGGATAATTCACCCCTCCACTTT
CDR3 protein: CAIRSVGDNSPLHF

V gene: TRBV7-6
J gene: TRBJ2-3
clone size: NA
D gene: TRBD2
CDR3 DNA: TGTGCCAGCAGCCCGGGACTAGCGGGCTCGGAGGCAGATACGCAGTATTTT
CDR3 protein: CASSPGLAGSEADTQYF

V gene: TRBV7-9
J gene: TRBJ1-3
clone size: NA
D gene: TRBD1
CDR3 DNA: TGTGCCAGCAGCTTACTTGGACAGGGCACTGGAAACACCATATATTTT
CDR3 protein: CASSLLGQGTGNTIYF

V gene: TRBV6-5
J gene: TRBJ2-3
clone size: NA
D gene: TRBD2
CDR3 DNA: TGTGCCAGCAGAAATAGCGGGGGGGCCATAGATACGCAGTATTTT
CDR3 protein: CASRNSGGAIDTQYF

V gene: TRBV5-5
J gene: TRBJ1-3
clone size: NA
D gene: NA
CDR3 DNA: TGTGCCAGCACCCCGGGGAACTCTGGAAACACCATATATTTT
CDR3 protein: CASTPGNSGNTIYF

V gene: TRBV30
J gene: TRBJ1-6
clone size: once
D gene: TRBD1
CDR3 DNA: TGTGCCTGGAGTACAGGGGGCCACTCACCCCTCCACTTT
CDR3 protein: CAWSTGGHSPLHF

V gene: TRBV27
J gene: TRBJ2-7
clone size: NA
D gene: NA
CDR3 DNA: TGTGCCAGCAGTTTAGGTGGGGGGGAGCAGTACTTC
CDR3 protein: CASSLGGGEQYF

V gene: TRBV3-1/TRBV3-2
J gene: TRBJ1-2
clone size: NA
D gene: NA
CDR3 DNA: TGTGCCAGCAGCCTGCGACAAGTCTATGGCTACACCTTC
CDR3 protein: CASSLRQVYGYTF

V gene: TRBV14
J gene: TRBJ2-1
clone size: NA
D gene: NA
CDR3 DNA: TGTGCCAGCAGCCAAGATCGGCGGGCCACGGGCAATGAGCAGTTCTTC
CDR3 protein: CASSQDRRATGNEQFF

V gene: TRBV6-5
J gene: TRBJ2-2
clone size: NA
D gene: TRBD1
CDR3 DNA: TGTGCCAGCAGAAAAGGGACAGGGGCCACCGGGGAGCTGTTTTTT
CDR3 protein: CASRKGTGATGELFF

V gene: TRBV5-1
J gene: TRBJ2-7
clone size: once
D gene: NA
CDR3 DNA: TGCGCCAGCAGCTGGGACATCACCTACGAGCAGTACTTC
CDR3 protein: CASSWDITYEQYF

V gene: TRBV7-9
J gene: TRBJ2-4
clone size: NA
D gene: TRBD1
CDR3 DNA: TGTGCCAGCAGCCGCTGGGACAGGCCTCAGTACTTC
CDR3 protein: CASSRWDRPQYF

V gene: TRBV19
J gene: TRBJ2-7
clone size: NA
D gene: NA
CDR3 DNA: TGTGCCAATCCCACGGGACTTCACTCCTACGAGCAGTACTTC
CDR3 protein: CANPTGLHSYEQYF

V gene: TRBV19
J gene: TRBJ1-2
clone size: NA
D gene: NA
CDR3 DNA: TGTGCCAGTAGATCGGTTGGAGGAATTGCCTTCTATGGCTACACCTTC
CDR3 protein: CASRSVGGIAFYGYTF

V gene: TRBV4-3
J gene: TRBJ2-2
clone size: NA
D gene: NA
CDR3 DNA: TGCGCCAGCAGCCAGCCCGGATCCCCCCGGGTCGCCGGGGAGCTGTTTTTT
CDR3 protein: CASSQPGSPRVAGELFF

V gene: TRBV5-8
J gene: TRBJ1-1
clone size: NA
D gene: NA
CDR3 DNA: TGTGCCAGCAGCCGCCTGGTACGGAGGAACACTGAAGCTTTCTTT
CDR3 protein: CASSRLVRRNTEAFF

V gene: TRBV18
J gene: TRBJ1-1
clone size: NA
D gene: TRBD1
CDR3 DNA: TGTGCCAGCTCACGATCAGGGGGTGAAGCTGAAGCTTTCTTT
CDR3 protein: CASSRSGGEAEAFF